This TCR beta chain was observed in a study of control samples from healthy donors and cancer patients. TCRdb's copy holds only in-frame clones and misses some; the assay was immunoSEQ multiplex PCR. The profile shows about 59,000 clones, about 87% of them singletons. CDR3 length: 15 residues. CDR1 and CDR2 from the germline V gene are MNHEY and SVGAGI. The ends were cut back, 0 bases at V and 6 bases at J, with 12 bases in the middle. Sequences were obtained from PBMCs. This TCR was sampled from a woman aged 55-69 years with lung cancer. This sequence joins TRBV6-5 and TRBJ1-5; D uncertain. The CDR3 DNA reads TGTGCCAGCAGTTACTCAGGTAAACCGAGTCAGCCCCAGCATTTT. Translated: CASSYSGKPSQPQHF.